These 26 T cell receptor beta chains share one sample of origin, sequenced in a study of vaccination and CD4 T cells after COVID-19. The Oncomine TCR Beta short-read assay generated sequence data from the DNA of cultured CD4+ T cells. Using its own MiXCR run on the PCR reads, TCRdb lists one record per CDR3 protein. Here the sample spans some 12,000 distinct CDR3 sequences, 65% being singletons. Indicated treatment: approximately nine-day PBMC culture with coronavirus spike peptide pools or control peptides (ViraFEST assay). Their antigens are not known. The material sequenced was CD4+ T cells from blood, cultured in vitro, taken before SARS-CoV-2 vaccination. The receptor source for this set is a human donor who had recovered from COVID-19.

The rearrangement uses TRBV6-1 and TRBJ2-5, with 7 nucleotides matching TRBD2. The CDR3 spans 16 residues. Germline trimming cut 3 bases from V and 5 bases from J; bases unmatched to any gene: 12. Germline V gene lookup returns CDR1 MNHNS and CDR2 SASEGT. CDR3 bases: TGTGCCAGCAGTGATAGCCTAGCGGCCGCCCGGGAGACCCAGTACTTC. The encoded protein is CASSDSLAAARETQYF.

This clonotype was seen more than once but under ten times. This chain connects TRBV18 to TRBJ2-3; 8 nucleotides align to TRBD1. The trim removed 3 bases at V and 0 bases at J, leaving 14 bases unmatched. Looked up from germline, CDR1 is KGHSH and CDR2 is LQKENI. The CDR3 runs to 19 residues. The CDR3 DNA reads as TGTGCCAGCTCACCCCGACTGACAGGGGTGGGAGGTAGCACAGATACGCAGTATTTT. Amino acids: CASSPRLTGVGGSTDTQYF.

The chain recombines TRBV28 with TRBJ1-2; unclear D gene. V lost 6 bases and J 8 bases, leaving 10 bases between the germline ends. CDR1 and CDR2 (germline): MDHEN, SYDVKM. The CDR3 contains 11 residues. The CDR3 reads CASRNGLGYTF. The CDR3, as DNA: TGTGCCAGCAGAAATGGCTTGGGCTACACCTTC.

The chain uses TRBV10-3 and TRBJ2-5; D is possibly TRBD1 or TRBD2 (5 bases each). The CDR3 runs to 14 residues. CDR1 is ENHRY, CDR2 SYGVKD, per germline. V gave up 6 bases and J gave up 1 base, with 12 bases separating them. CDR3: CAIRRDGFQETQYF. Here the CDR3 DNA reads TGTGCCATCAGACGGGACGGCTTCCAAGAGACCCAGTACTTC.

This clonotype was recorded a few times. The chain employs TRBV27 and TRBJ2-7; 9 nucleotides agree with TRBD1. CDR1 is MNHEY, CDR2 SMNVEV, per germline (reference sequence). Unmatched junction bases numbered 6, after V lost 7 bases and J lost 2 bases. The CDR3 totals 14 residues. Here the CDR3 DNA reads TGTGCCAGCATCTCCGGGACAGGGACCTACGAGCAGTACTTC. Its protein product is CASISGTGTYEQYF.

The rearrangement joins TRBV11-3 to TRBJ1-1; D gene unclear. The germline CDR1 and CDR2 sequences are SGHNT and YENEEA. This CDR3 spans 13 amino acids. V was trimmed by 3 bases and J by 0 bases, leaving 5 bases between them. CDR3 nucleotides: TGTGCCAGCAGCTTGAGAGTGAACACTGAAGCTTTCTTT. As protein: CASSLRVNTEAFF. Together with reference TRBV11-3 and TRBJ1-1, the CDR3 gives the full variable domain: EAGVVQSPRYKIIEKKQPVAFWCNPISGHNTLYWYLQNLGQGPELLIRYENEEAVDDSQLPKDRFSAERLKGVDSTLKIQPAELGDSAVYLCASSLRVNTEAFFGQGTRLTVV.

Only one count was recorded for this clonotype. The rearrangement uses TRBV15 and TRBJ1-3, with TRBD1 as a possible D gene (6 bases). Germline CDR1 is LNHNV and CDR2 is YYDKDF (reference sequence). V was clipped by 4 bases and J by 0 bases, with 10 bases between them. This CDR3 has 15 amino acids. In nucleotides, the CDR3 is TGTGCCACCAGCAAGGGACACTCCTCTGGAAACACCATATATTTT. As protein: CATSKGHSSGNTIYF.

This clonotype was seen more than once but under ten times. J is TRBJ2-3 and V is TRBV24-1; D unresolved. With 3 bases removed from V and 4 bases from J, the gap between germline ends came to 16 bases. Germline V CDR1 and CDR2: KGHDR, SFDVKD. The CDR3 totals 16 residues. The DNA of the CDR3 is TGTGCCACCAGTGATCCGGGCCCCGGTAGATCAGATACGCAGTATTTT. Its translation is CATSDPGPGRSDTQYF.

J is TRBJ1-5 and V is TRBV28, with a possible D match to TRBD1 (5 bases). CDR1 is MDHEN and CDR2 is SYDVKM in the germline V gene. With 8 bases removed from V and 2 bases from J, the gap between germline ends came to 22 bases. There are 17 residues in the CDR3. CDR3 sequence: CASSSKGFMRGNQPQHF. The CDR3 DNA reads TGTGCCAGCTCTTCTAAGGGGTTTATGCGGGGCAATCAGCCCCAGCATTTT.

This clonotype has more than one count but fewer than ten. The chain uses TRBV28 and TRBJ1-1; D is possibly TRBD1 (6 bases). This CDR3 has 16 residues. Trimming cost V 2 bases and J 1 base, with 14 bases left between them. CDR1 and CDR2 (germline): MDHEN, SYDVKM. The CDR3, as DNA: TGTGCCAGCAGTTTAGGTCCGGGGGCAGGGAACACTGAAGCTTTCTTT. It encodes CASSLGPGAGNTEAFF. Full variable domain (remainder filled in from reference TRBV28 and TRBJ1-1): DVKVTQSSRYLVKRTGEKVFLECVQDMDHENMFWYRQDPGLGLRLIYFSYDVKMKEKGDIPEGYSVSREKKERFSLILESASTNQTSMYLCASSLGPGAGNTEAFFGQGTRLTVV.

The CDR3 reads CASRPSFSNSPLHF. CDR3 bases: TGTGCCAGCAGACCGTCCTTTAGTAATTCACCCCTCCACTTT. The chain uses TRBV6-1 and TRBJ1-6, with D uncertain. The CDR3 covers 14 residues. The ends were cut back, 6 bases at V and 6 bases at J, with 12 bases in the middle. CDR1 is MNHNS, CDR2 SASEGT, per germline.

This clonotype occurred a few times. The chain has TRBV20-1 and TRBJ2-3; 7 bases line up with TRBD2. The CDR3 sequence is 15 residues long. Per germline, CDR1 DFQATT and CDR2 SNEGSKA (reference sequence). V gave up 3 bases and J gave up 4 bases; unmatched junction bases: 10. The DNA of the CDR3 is TGCAGTGCTAGCCGTGGGAGGGTTAGGTCAGATACGCAGTATTTT. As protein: CSASRGRVRSDTQYF.

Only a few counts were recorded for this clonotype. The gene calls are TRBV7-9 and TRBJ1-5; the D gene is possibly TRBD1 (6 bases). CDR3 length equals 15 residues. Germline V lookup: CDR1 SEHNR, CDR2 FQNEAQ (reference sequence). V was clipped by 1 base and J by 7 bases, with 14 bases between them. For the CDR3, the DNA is TGTGCCAGCAGCTTAGGAGGGGGTAGTACACAGCCCCAGCATTTT. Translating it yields CASSLGGGSTQPQHF.

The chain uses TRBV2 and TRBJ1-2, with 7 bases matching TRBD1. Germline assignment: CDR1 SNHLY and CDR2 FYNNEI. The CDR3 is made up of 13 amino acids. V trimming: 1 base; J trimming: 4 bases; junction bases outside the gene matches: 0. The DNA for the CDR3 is TGTGCCAGCAGTGAAGGGACAGGCTATGGCTACACCTTC. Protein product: CASSEGTGYGYTF.

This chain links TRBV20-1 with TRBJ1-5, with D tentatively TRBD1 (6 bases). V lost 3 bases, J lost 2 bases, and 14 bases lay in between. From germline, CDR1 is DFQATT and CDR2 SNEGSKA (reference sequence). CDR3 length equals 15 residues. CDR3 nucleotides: TGCAGTGCTAGGGGGGGCACGGGAGGCAATCAGCCCCAGCATTTT. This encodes CSARGGTGGNQPQHF.

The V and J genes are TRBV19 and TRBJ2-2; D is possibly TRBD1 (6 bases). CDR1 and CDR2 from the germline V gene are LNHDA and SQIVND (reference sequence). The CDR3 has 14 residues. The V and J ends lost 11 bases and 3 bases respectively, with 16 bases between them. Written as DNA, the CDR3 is TGTGCCCCATGGGGGCAGATTTACACCGGGGAGCTGTTTTTT. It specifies CAPWGQIYTGELFF.

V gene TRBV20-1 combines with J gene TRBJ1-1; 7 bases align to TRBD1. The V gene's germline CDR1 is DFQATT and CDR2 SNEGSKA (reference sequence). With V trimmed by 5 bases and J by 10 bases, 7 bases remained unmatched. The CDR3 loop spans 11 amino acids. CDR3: CSASDRAGAFF. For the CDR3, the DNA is TGCAGTGCTTCCGACAGGGCTGGAGCTTTCTTT.

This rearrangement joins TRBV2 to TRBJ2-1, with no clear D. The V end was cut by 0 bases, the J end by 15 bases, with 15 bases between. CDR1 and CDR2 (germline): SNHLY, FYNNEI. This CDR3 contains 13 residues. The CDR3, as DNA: TGTGCCAGCAGTGAAGCCGCTAGTCAAGGTTTGTTCTTC. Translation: CASSEAASQGLFF. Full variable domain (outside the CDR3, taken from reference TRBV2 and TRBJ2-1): EPEVTQTPSHQVTQMGQEVILRCVPISNHLYFYWYRQILGQKVEFLVSFYNNEISEKSEIFDDQFSVERPDGSNFTLKIRSTKLEDSAMYFCASSEAASQGLFFGPGTRLTVL.

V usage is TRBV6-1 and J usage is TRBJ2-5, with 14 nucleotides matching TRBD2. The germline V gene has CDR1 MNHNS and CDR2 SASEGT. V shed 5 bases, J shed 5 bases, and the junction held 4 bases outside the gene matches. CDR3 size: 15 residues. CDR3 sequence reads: CASSPGLAGDETQYF. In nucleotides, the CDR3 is TGTGCCAGCAGTCCGGGACTAGCGGGAGATGAGACCCAGTACTTC.

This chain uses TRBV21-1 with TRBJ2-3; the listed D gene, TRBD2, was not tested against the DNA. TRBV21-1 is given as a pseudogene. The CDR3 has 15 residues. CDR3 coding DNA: TGTGCCAGCAGCATTAGGAGCGGGAACACAGATACGCAGTATTTT. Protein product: CASSIRSGNTDTQYF.

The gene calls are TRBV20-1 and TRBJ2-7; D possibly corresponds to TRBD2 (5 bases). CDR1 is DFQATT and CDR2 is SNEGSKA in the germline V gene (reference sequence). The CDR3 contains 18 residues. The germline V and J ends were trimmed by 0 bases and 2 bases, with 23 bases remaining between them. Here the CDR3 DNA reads TGCAGTGCTAGAGATTCCTTCCAGGTGGGAGTCTTTCCCTACGAGCAGTACTTC. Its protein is CSARDSFQVGVFPYEQYF.

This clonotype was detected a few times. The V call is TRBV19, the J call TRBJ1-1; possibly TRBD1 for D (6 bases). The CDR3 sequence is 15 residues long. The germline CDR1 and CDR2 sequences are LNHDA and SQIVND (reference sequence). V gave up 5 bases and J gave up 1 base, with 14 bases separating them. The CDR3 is CASSLPGARNTEAFF. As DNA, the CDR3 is TGTGCCAGTAGTCTACCAGGGGCCAGGAACACTGAAGCTTTCTTT.

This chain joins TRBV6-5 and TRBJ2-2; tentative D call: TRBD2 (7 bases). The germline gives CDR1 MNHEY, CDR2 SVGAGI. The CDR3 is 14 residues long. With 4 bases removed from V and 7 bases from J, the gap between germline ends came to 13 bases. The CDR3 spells CASSWGGLGGELFF. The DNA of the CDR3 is TGTGCCAGCAGTTGGGGGGGGCTCGGCGGGGAGCTGTTTTTT.

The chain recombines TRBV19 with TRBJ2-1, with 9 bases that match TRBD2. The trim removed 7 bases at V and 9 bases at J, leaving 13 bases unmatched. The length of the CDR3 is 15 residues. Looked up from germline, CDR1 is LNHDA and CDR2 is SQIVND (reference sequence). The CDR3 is CASKEAGGRMSEQFF. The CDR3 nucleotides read TGTGCCAGTAAAGAGGCGGGAGGGCGGATGAGTGAGCAGTTCTTC.

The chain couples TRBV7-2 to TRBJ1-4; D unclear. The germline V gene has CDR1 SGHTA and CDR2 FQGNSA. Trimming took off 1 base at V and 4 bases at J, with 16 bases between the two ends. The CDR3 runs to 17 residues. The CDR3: CASSLGSTDWGNEKLFF. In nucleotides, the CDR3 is TGTGCCAGCAGCTTAGGGTCGACCGACTGGGGTAATGAAAAACTGTTTTTT.

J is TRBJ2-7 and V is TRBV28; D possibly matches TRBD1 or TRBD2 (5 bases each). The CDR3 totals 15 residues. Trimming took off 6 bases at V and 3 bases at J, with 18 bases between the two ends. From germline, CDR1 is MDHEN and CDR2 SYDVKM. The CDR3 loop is CASRETGAKYYEQYF. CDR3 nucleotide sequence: TGTGCCAGCAGAGAGACCGGGGCCAAGTACTACGAGCAGTACTTC. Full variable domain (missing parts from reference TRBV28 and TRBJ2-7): DVKVTQSSRYLVKRTGEKVFLECVQDMDHENMFWYRQDPGLGLRLIYFSYDVKMKEKGDIPEGYSVSREKKERFSLILESASTNQTSMYLCASRETGAKYYEQYFGPGTRLTVT.